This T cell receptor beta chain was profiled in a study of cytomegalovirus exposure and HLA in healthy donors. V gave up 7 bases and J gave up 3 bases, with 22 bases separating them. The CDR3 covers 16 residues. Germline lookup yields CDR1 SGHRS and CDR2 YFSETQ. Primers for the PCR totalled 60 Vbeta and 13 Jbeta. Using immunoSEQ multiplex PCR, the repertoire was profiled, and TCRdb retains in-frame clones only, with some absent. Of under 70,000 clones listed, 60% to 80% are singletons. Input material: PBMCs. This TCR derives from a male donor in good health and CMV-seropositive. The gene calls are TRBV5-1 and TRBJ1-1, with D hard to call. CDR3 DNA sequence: TGCGCCAGCCAGAACTTTCAAGGGAGTATGGACACTGAAGCTTTCTTT. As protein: CASQNFQGSMDTEAFF.